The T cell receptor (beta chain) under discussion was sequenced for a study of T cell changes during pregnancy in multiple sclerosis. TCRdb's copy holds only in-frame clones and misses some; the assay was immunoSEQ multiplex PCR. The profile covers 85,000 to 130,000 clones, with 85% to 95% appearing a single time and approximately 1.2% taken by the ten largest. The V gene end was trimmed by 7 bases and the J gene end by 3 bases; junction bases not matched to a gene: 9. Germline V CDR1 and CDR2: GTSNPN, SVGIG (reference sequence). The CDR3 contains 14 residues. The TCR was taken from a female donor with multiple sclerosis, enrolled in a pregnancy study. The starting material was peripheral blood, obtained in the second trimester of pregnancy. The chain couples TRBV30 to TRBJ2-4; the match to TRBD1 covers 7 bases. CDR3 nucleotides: TGTGCCTTCCGGGACAGTCGAGTCAAAAACATTCAGTACTTC. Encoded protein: CAFRDSRVKNIQYF.